The present TCR beta chain was sequenced within a study of blood T cell repertoires in COVID-19 (dated by TCRdb to 2019 to 2021). About the investigation overall: Collaborator samples came from the United States, Italy and Spain and covered acute and convalescent phases of COVID-19. The samples were drawn from the first 160 participants of the ongoing ImmuneRACE study and from roughly 1,300 subjects provided by 6 global collaborators. A de-identified subject ID, COVID-19 status, age in years and sex were almost always included in the sample metadata. Where available, HLA class I and class II types were taken from metadata supplied by the sample provider and were not determined by assay-based typing. The prospective study material was composed of cDNA or gDNA derived from T cells, B-cell-depleted T cells, or PBMCs. The repertoires were released in a freely available public database meant as a resource for research on the immune response to SARS-CoV-2. The dataset comprised deeply sampled blood TCRbeta repertoires from subjects exposed to, actively infected with, or recovered from COVID-19.

In the prospective study, participants were 18 to 89 years old, resided in 20 to 30 geographic areas of the United States, and were enrolled through a virtual design. In the prospective study, cohorts were assigned on the basis of participant-reported clinical history obtained from a screening survey and a study questionnaire. ImmuneRACE Cohort 3 recovered participants were defined by two consecutive negative NP/OP PCR tests, healthcare professional clearance, or symptom resolution. Each participant in the prospective study had whole blood, serum and a nasopharyngeal or oropharyngeal swab collected by mobile phlebotomists. Participants in the prospective study had the option to provide additional blood draws and questionnaires over a 2-month period. Blood samples from the prospective study were shipped frozen or at room temperature prior to DNA extraction. CDR1 SGHAT and CDR2 FQNNGV are derived from the germline V gene. V is cut by 5 bases and J by 8 bases, and the space between the germline ends is 18 bases. The CDR3 goes from the cysteine to the phenylalanine over 14 residues. The sequence is cut down to CDR3 DNA, 42 bases in frame from base 1.

The immunoSEQ Assay, a bias-controlled multiplex PCR, was used to amplify TCRbeta CDR3 regions from genomic DNA. Concerning the study's data processing: The number of nucleated cells in each sample was estimated from the amplification of reference gene primers within the assay. To quantify the absolute abundance of each unique TCRbeta CDR3 rearrangement, sequence reads were collapsed and filtered. Productive Simpson clonality was computed per sample as the square root of Simpson's diversity index over productive rearrangements. The table was pulled from immuneACCESS by TCRdb, which kept in-frame rearrangements only. Such tables lose some clones; where checked, under half of the loss comes from unresolved V genes, and the rest has no known cause. V and J calls and clone size are those listed in that table; D and trimming were worked out from the DNA. This sample comprises some 300,000 clones, 89% of them detected only once. Jointly, the top ten make up approximately 9.4% of the sample.

General conclusions and limits of the study: The amount of clinical and demographic metadata varied by source and participant and was provided uncurated.

Comment on this clone: Its antigen is not yet known. Qualities for individual bases were not recorded, and no much larger clone is one base off.

The clonotype originates from a woman aged 40 to 50 who had recovered from COVID-19. This chain is built from TRBV11-2 and TRBJ1-1; tentative D gene TRBD1, with 6 bases matching. The sample was PBMCs or T cells enriched from blood (not recorded which). The CDR3 corresponds to CASSPLVGASEAFF. The sequence in DNA is TGTGCCAGCAGCCCCCTTGTGGGGGCTAGCGAAGCTTTCTTT.